This note documents a single T cell receptor beta chain sequence. Its target is not known. V shed 3 bases and J 5 bases; nucleotides not matched to a gene: 6. CDR3 length: 15 amino acids. CDR1 SGHTA and CDR2 FQGTGA come from the germline V gene. This sample is part of a study of T cells after yellow fever vaccination. Overall study context: Fractions of low cell number were prepared using SMART-Seq v4 Ultra Low Input.

Findings and caveats of the study: Abundant bulk-population clonotypes could contaminate the FACS-sorted repertoires. Clonotypes appearing in both CD4 and CD8 compartments existed, and their share was small.

Each CDR3 protein gets one entry after TCRdb re-called the 5' RACE reads with MiXCR. The sample holds 310,000 or so distinct CDR3 sequences, around 4% seen once. This specimen was PBMCs, taken on the day of the yellow fever booster vaccination. This TCR was recovered from a man aged 18 to 30 who received the YFV17D yellow fever vaccine. The chain recombines TRBV7-3 with TRBJ2-1; 8 bases agree with TRBD2. CDR3 amino acids: CASSFYGGADNEQFF. CDR3 DNA: TGTGCCAGCAGCTTTTACGGGGGGGCCGACAATGAGCAGTTCTTC. Complete variable domain (other parts from reference TRBV7-3 and TRBJ2-1): GAGVSQTPSNKVTEKGKYVELRCDPISGHTALYWYRQSLGQGPEFLIYFQGTGAADDSGLPNDRFFAVRPEGSVSTLKIQRTERGDSAVYLCASSFYGGADNEQFFGPGTRLTVL.